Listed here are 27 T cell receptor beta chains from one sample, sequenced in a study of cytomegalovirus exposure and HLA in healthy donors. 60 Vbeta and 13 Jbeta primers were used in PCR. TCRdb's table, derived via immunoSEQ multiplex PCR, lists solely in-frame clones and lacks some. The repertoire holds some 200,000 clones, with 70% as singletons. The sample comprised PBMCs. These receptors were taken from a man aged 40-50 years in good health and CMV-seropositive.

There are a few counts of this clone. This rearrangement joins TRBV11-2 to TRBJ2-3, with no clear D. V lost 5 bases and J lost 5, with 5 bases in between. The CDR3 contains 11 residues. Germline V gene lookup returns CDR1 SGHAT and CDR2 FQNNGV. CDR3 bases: TGTGCCAGCAGCATTCTAGATACGCAGTATTTT. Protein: CASSILDTQYF.

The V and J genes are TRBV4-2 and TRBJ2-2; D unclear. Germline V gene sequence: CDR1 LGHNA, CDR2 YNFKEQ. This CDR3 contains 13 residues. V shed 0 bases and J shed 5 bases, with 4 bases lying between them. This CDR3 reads CASSQDQTGELFF. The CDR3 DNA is TGTGCCAGCAGCCAAGATCAGACCGGGGAGCTGTTTTTT.

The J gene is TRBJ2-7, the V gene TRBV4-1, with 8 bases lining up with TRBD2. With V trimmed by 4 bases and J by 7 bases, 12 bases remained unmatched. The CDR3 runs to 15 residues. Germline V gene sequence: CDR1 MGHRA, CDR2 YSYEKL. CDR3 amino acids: CASSLPGRAPGEQYF. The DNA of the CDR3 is TGCGCCAGCAGCCTGCCCGGGAGGGCCCCGGGGGAGCAGTACTTC.

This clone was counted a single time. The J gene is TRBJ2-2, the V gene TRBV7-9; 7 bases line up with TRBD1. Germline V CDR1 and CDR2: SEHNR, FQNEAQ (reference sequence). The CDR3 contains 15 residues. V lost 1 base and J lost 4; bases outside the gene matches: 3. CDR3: CASSLEGGITGELFF. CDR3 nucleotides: TGTGCCAGCAGCTTAGAAGGGGGCATCACCGGGGAGCTGTTTTTT.

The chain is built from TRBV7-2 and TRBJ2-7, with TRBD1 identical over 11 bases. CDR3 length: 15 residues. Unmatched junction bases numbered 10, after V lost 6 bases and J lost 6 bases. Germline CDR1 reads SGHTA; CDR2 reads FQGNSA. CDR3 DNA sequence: TGTGCCAGCAGTTCTCGTGGACAGGGGGCAGGCGAGCAGTACTTC. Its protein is CASSSRGQGAGEQYF.

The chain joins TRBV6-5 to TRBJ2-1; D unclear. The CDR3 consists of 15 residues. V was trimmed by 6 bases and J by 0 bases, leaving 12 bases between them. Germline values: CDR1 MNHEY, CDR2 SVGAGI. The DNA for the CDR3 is TGTGCCAGCAGCGAGGTCGGAAGCTCCTACAATGAGCAGTTCTTC. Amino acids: CASSEVGSSYNEQFF.

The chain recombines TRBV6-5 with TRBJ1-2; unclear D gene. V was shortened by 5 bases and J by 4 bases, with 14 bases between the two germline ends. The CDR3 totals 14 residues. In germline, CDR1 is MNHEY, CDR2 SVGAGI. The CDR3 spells CASSEEGAAYGYTF. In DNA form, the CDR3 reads TGTGCCAGCAGTGAAGAGGGAGCAGCCTATGGCTACACCTTC.

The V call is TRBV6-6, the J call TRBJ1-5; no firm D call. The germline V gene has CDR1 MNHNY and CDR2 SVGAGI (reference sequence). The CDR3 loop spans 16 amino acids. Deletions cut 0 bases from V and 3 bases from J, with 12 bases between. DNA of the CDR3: TGTGCCAGCAGTTACTCCAAAGATGGCCTCAATCAGCCCCAGCATTTT. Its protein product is CASSYSKDGLNQPQHF.

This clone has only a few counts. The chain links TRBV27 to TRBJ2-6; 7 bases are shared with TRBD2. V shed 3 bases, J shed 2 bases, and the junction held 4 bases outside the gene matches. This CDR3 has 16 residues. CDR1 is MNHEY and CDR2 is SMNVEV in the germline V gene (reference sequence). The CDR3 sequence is CASSLSGGPGANVLTF. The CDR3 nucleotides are TGTGCCAGCAGTTTGTCGGGGGGACCTGGGGCCAACGTCCTGACTTTC.

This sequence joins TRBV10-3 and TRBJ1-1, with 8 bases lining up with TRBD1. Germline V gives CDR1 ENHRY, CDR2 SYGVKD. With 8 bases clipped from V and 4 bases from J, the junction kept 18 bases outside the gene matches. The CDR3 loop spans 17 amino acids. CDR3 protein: CAIGEDRGIGRFTEAFF. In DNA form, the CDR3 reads TGTGCCATCGGGGAAGACAGGGGAATTGGTCGGTTCACTGAAGCTTTCTTT.

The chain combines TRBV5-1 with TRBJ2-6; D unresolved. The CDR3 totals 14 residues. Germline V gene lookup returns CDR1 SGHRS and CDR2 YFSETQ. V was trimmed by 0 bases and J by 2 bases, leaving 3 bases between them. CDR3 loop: CASSLAAGANVLTF. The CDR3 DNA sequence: TGCGCCAGCAGCTTGGCAGCTGGGGCCAACGTCCTGACTTTC.

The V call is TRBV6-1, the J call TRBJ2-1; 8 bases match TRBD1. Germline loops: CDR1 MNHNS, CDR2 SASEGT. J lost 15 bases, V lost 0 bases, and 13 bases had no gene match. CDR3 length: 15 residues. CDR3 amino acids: CASSEARTGPNRPFF. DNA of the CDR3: TGTGCCAGCAGTGAAGCGAGGACAGGGCCGAATCGGCCGTTCTTC.

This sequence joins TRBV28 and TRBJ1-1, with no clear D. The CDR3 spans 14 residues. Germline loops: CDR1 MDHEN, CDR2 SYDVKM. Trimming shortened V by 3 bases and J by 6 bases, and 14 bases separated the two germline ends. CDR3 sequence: CASSFLRGRAEAFF. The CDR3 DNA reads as TGTGCCAGCAGTTTCCTCCGAGGGAGGGCTGAAGCTTTCTTT.

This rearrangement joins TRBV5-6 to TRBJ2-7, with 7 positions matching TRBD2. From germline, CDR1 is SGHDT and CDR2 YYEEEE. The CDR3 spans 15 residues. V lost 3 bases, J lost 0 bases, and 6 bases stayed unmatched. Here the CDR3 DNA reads TGTGCCAGCAGCTGGGGGGGACTGGGCTCCTACGAGCAGTACTTC. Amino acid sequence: CASSWGGLGSYEQYF.

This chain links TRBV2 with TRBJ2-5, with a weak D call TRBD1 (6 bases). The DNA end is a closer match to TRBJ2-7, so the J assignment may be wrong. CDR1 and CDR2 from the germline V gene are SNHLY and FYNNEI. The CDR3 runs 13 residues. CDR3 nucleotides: TGTGCCAGCACGACAGGCCGATCCTACGAGCAGTACTTC. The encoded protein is CASTTGRSYEQYF.

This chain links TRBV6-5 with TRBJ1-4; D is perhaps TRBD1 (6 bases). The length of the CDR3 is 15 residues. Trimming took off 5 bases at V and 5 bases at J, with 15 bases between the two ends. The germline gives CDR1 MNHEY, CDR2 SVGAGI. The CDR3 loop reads CASSPREGVNEKLFF. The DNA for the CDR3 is TGTGCCAGCAGTCCCAGGGAGGGGGTAAATGAAAAACTGTTTTTT.

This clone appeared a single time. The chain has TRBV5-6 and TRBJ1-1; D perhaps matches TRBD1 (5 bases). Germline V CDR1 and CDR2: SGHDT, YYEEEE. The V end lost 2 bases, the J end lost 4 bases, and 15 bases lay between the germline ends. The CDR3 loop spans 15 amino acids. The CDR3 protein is CASSFWGREGTEAFF. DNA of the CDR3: TGTGCCAGCAGCTTTTGGGGCAGGGAGGGCACTGAAGCTTTCTTT.

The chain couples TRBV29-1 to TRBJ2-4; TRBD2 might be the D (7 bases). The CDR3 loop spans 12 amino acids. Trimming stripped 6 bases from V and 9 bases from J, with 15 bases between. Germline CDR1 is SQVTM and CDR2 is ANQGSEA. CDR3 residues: CSVGKGGGIQYF. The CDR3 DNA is TGCAGCGTCGGCAAGGGGGGGGGCATTCAGTACTTC. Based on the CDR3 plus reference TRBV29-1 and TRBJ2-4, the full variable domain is SAVISQKPSRDICQRGTSLTIQCQVDSQVTMMFWYRQQPGQSLTLIATANQGSEATYESGFVIDKFPISRPNLTFSTLTVSNMSPEDSSIYLCSVGKGGGIQYFGAGTRLSVL.

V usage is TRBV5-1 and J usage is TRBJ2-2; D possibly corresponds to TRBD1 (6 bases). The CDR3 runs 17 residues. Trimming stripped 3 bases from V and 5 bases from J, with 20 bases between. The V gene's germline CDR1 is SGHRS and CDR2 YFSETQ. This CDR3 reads CASSSLEAARGTGELFF. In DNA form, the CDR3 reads TGCGCCAGCAGCTCACTGGAGGCCGCCAGGGGAACCGGGGAGCTGTTTTTT. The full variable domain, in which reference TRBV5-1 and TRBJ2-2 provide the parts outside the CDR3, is KAGVTQTPRYLIKTRGQQVTLSCSPISGHRSVSWYQQTPGQGLQFLFEYFSETQRNKGNFPGRFSGRQFSNSRSEMNVSTLELGDSALYLCASSSLEAARGTGELFFGEGSRLTVL.

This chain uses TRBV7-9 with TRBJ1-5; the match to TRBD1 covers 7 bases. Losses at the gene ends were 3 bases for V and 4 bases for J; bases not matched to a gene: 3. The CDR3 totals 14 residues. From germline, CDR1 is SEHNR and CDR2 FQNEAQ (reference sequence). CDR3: CASSFQGDNQPQHF. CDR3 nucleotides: TGTGCCAGCAGCTTCCAGGGGGATAATCAGCCCCAGCATTTT.

The CDR3 DNA sequence: TGTGCCAGCAGCGGGGACTTTAATGAAAAACTGTTTTTT. Encoded protein: CASSGDFNEKLFF. This sequence joins TRBV5-4 and TRBJ1-4; D perhaps matches TRBD1 (5 bases). The CDR3 runs to 13 residues. Germline V gives CDR1 SGHNT, CDR2 YYREEE (reference sequence). V was cut by 4 bases and J by 4 bases, with 8 bases left in between.

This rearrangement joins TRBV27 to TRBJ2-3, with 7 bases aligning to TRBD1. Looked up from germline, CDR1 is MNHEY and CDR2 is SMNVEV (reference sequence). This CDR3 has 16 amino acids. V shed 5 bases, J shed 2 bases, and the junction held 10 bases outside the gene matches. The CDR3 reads CASSPPRTGATDTQYF. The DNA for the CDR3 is TGTGCCAGCAGTCCTCCCCGGACAGGAGCCACAGATACGCAGTATTTT.

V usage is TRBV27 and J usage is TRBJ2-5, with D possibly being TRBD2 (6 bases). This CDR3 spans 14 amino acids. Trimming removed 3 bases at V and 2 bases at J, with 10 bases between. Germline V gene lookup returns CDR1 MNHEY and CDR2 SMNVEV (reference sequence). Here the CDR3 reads CASSFSGTQETQYF. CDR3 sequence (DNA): TGTGCCAGCAGTTTCTCGGGGACTCAAGAGACCCAGTACTTC.

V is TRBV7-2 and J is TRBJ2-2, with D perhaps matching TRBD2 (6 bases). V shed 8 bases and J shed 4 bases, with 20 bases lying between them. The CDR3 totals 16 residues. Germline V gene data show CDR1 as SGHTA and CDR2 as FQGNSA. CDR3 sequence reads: CASGQGGGRITGELFF. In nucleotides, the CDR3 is TGTGCCAGCGGCCAAGGAGGAGGGCGAATCACCGGGGAGCTGTTTTTT.

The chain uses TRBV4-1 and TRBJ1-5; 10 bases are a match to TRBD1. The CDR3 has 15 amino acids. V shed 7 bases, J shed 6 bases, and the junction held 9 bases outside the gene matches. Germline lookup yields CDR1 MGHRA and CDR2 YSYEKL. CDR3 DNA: TGCGCCAGCACCCCGACAGGGGGCGCCGTTCAGCCCCAGCATTTT. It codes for CASTPTGGAVQPQHF.

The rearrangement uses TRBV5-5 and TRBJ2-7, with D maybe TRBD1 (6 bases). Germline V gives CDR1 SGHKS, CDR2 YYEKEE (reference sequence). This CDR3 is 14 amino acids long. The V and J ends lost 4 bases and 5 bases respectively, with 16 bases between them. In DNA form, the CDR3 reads TGTGCCAGCAGCCCGGTACAGGGTTCCCACGAGCAGTACTTC. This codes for CASSPVQGSHEQYF.

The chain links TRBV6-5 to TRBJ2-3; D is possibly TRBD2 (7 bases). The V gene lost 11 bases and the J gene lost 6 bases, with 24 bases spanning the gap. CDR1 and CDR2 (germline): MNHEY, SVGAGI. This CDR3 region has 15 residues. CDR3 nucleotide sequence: TGTGCCGCCAGGCGGGGGCCGAAGGAGCCCGATACGCAGTATTTT. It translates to CAARRGPKEPDTQYF.